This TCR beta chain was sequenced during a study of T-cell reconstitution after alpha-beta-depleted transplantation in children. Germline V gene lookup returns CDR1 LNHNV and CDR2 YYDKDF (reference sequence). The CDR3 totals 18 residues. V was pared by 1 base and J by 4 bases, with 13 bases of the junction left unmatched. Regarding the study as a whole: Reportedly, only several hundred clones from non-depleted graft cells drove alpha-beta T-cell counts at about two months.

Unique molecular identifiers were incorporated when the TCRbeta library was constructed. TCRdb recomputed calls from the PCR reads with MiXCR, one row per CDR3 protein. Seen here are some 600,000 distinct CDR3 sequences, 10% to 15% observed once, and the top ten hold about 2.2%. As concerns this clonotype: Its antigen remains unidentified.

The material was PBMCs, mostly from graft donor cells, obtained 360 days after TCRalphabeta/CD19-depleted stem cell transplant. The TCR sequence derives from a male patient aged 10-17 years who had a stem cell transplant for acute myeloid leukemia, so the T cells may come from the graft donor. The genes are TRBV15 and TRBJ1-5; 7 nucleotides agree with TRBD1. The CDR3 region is CATSRGPGGGIGNQPQHF. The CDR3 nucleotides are TGTGCCACCAGCAGAGGTCCAGGGGGAGGGATAGGTAATCAGCCCCAGCATTTT.